This T cell receptor beta chain was captured by sequencing in a study of blood T cell repertoires in COVID-19. At the level of the study: T cells, B-cell-depleted T cells, or PBMCs provided the cDNA or gDNA that served as material.

This CDR3 is 16 amino acids long. Germline V gene lookup returns CDR1 SGHNT and CDR2 YYREEE (reference sequence). Trimming took 0 bases from V and 4 from J, leaving 15 bases between them. Sequenced by immunoSEQ multiplex PCR; TCRdb stores in-frame clones only, minus some. The table includes some 170,000 clones, 60% to 80% detected once. Among Cohort 3 donors, those recovered had two negative PCRs, clearance, or symptom resolution. The rearrangement joins TRBV5-4 to TRBJ2-3; tentatively, D is TRBD2 (5 bases). The sample consisted of PBMCs or T cells enriched from blood (not recorded which). The TCR comes from a woman in her forties or fifties who had recovered from COVID-19. CDR3 region: CASSLGETWVADTQYF. DNA for the CDR3: TGTGCCAGCAGCTTGGGGGAGACTTGGGTGGCAGATACGCAGTATTTT.